This TCR beta chain was sequenced in a study of T cell responses to AZD1222 COVID-19 vaccine. Second-dose groups at about 4 or about 12 weeks were pooled. Notes on the study in general: Donors in the cohort were predominantly white British and more often female, and clonal diversity was possibly underestimated. At 160-218 and 743-854, vaccine-associated CD4 TCRs were dominant, and they spanned spike. Once two AZD1222 doses were given, Spike-specific TCR breadth and depth went up.

Profiling relied on immunoSEQ multiplex PCR, and the TCRdb table lists in-frame clones only, not all of them. The profile shows about 140,000 clones, approximately 90% of them singletons. V was clipped by 8 bases and J by 5 bases, with 10 bases between them. There are 12 residues in the CDR3. Germline CDR1 is SEHNR and CDR2 is FQNEAQ (reference sequence). Details on this clone: The antigen is not known.

The rearrangement joins TRBV7-9 to TRBJ2-1; the D gene is possibly TRBD2 (5 bases). Sequences were derived from peripheral blood, sampled 28 days after the second AZD1222 dose. The clonotype originates from an adult who received the AZD1222 COVID-19 vaccine. CDR3 region: CASHYGDNEQFF. The DNA for the CDR3 is TGTGCCAGCCACTACGGGGACAATGAGCAGTTCTTC.